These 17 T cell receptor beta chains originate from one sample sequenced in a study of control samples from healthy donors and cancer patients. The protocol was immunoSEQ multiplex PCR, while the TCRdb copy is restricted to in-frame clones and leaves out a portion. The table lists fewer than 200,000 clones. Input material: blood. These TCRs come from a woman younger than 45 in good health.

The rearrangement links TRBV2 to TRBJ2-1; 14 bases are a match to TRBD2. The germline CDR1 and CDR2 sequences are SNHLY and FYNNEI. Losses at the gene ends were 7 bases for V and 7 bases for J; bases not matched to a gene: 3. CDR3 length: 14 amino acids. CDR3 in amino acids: CASIGTSGGNEQFF. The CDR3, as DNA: TGTGCCAGCATCGGGACTAGCGGGGGAAATGAGCAGTTCTTC.

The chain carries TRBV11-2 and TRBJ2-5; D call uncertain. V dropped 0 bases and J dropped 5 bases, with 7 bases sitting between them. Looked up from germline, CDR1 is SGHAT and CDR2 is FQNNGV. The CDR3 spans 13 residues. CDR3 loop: CASSLEKWETQYF. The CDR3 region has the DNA TGTGCCAGCAGCTTAGAGAAGTGGGAGACCCAGTACTTC. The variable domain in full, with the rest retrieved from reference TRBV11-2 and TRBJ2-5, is EAGVAQSPRYKIIEKRQSVAFWCNPISGHATLYWYQQILGQGPKLLIQFQNNGVVDDSQLPKDRFSAERLKGVDSTLKIQPAKLEDSAVYLCASSLEKWETQYFGPGTRLLVL.

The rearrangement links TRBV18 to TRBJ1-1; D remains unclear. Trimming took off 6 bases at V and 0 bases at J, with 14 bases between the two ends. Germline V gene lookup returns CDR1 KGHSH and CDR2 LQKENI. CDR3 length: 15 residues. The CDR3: CASSSREGLNTEAFF. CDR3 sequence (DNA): TGTGCCAGCTCGTCTAGGGAGGGCCTGAACACTGAAGCTTTCTTT.

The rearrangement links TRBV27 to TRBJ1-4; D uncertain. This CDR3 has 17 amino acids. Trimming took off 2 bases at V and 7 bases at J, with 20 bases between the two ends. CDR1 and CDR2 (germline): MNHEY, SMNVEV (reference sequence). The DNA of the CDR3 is TGTGCCAGCAGTTTAGTAAAATCAGTGAGAGGGCCTGAAAAACTGTTTTTT. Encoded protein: CASSLVKSVRGPEKLFF.

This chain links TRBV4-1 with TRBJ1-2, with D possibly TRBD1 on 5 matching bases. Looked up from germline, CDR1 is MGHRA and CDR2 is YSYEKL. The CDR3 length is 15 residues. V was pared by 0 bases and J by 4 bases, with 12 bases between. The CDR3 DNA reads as TGCGCCAGCAGCCAAGATCCGGGGGATCGCTATGGCTACACCTTC. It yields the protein CASSQDPGDRYGYTF.

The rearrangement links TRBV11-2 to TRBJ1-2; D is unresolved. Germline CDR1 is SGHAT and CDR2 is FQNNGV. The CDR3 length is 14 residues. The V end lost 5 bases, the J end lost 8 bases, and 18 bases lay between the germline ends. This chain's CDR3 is CASSTRGPENGYTF. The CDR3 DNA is TGTGCCAGCAGCACGAGAGGCCCAGAAAACGGCTACACCTTC.

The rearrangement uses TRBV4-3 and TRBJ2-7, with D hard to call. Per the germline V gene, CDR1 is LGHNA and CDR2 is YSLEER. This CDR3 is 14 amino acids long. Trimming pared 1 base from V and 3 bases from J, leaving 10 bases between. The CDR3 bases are TGCGCCAGCAGCCAAGTTGGGCAGTTCTACGAGCAGTACTTC. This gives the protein CASSQVGQFYEQYF.

The CDR3 sequence is CASSPGQGRQETQYF. The CDR3 DNA is TGCGCCAGCAGCCCAGGACAGGGGCGGCAAGAGACCCAGTACTTC. The chain joins TRBV5-1 to TRBJ2-5; 9 bases are a match to TRBD1. With V trimmed by 4 bases and J by 2 bases, 6 bases remained unmatched. Looked up from germline, CDR1 is SGHRS and CDR2 is YFSETQ. There are 15 residues in the CDR3.

The CDR3 spells CASSEGTGEQFF. The CDR3 coding sequence is TGTGCCAGCAGTGAAGGGACAGGAGAGCAGTTCTTC. The chain couples TRBV28 to TRBJ2-1; the match to TRBD1 covers 8 bases. This CDR3 has 12 amino acids. V shed 5 bases and J 10 bases; nucleotides not matched to a gene: 4. Germline loops: CDR1 MDHEN, CDR2 SYDVKM.

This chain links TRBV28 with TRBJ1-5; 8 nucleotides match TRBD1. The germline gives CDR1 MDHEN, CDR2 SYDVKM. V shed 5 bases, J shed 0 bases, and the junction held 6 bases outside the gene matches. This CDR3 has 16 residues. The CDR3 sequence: CASSGQGVFSNQPQHF. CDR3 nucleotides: TGTGCCAGCAGTGGACAGGGAGTATTTAGCAATCAGCCCCAGCATTTT. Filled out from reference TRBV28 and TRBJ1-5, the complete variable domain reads DVKVTQSSRYLVKRTGEKVFLECVQDMDHENMFWYRQDPGLGLRLIYFSYDVKMKEKGDIPEGYSVSREKKERFSLILESASTNQTSMYLCASSGQGVFSNQPQHFGDGTRLSIL.

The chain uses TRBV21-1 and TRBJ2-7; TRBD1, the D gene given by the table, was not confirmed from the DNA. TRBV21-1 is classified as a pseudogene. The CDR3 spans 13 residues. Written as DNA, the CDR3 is TGTGCCAGCAGGGGGCATTTATCCTACGAGCAGTACTTC. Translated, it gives CASRGHLSYEQYF.

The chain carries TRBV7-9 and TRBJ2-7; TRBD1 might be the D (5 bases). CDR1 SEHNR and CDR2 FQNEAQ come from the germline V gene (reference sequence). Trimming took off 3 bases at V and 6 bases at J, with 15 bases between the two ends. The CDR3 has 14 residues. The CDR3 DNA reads TGTGCCAGCAGCTTTTCGCAGGACACCTCCGAGCAGTACTTC. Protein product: CASSFSQDTSEQYF.

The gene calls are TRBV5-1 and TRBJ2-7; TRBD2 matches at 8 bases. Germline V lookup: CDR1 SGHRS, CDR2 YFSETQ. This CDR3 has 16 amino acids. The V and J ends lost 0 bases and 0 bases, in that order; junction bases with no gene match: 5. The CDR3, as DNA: TGCGCCAGCAGCTTGGTATCGGGGGGGTTCTCCTACGAGCAGTACTTC. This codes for CASSLVSGGFSYEQYF.

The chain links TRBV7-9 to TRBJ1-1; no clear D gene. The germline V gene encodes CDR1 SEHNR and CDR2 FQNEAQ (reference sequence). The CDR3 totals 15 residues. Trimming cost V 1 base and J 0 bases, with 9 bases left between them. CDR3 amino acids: CASSLDRNLNTEAFF. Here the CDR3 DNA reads TGTGCCAGCAGCTTAGACAGAAACCTGAACACTGAAGCTTTCTTT.

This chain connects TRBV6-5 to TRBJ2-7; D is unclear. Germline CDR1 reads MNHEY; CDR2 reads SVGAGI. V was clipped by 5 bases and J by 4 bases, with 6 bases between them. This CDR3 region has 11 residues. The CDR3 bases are TGTGCCAGCAGTACCGCTTACGAGCAGTACTTC. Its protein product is CASSTAYEQYF.

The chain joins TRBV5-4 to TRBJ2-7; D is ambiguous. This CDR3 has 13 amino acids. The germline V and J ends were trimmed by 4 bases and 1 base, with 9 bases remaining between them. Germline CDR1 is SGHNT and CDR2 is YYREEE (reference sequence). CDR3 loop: CASSVQLSYEQYF. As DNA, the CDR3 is TGTGCCAGCAGCGTGCAGTTGTCCTACGAGCAGTACTTC.

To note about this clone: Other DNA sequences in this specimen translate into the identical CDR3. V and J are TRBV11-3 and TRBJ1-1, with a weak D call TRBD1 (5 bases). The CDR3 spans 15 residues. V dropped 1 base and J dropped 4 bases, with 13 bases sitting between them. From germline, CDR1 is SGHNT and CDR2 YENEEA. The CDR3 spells CASSLGGTGGTEAFF. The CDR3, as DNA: TGTGCCAGCAGCTTAGGAGGTACGGGGGGCACTGAAGCTTTCTTT.